The clone carrying this TCR beta chain was seen only a few times. As yet, its antigen is unknown. The entry originates in a study of T cell repertoires in cytomegalovirus infection. V lost 4 bases, J lost 5 bases, and 8 bases lay in between. This CDR3 has 13 residues. Germline CDR1 is SGHVT and CDR2 is SQSDAQ. TCRdb used MiXCR to reprocess the reads, holding one entry per CDR3 protein. Seen here are approximately 600,000 distinct CDR3 sequences, around 40% observed once, and the top ten hold about half. This receptor was identified in a human donor in good health (CMV status not recorded). Some clones in this sample may be carry-over from other donors' samples. The J gene is TRBJ2-2, the V gene TRBV7-4; D gene unclear. The material sequenced was cultured PBMCs, taken from culture after CMV antigen stimulation. The CDR3 coding sequence is TGTGCCAGCAGCTGGAGACAAACCGGGGAGCTGTTTTTT. It specifies CASSWRQTGELFF.